The text below deals with one T cell receptor beta chain. This sample was taken from a study of blood T cell repertoires in COVID-19. TCRdb's table, derived via immunoSEQ multiplex PCR, lists solely in-frame clones and lacks some. The table lists 200,000 or so clones, approximately 82% of them singletons. V gave up 6 bases and J gave up 2 bases, with 16 bases separating them. The CDR3 runs to 15 residues. The V gene's germline CDR1 is MNHEY and CDR2 SMNVEV (reference sequence). This TCR came from a human donor with acute or convalescent COVID-19. The donor label of this sample is uncertain. The gene calls are TRBV27 and TRBJ2-5; D is perhaps TRBD1 (5 bases). The sample comprised peripheral blood. CDR3 in amino acids: CASRNFVGQQETQYF. The CDR3 DNA follows: TGTGCCAGCAGGAATTTTGTGGGGCAGCAAGAGACCCAGTACTTC.